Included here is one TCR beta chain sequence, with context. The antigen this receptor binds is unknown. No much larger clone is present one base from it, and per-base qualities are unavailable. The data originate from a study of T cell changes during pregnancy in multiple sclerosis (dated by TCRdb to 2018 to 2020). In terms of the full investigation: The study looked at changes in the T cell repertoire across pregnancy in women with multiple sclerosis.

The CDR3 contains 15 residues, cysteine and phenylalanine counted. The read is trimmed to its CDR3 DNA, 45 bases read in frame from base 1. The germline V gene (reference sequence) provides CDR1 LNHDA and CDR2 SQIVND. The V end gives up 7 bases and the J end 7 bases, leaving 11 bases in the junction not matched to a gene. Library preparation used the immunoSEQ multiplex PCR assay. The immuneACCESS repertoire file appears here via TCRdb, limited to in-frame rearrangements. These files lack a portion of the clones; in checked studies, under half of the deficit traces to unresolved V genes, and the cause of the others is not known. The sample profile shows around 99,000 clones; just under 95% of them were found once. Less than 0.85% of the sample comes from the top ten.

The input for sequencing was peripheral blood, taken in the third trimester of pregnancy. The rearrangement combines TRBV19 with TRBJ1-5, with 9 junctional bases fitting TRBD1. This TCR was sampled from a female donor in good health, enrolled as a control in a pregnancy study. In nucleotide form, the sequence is TGTGCCAGTAATCAAGGCGGGACAGGGAACCAGCCCCAGCATTTT. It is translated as CASNQGGTGNQPQHF. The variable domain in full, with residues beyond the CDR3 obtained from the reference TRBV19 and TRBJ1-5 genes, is DGGITQSPKYLFRKEGQNVTLSCEQNLNHDAMYWYRQDPGQGLRLIYYSQIVNDFQKGDIAEGYSVSREKKESFPLTVTSAQKNPTAFYLCASNQGGTGNQPQHFGDGTRLSIL.